Listed below are T cell receptor beta chains from one sample, sequenced in a study of CD8+ T cells in alopecia areata. Profiling relied on immunoSEQ multiplex PCR, and the TCRdb table lists in-frame clones only, not all of them. The sample contains about 120,000 clones, 58% of which appear only once. This specimen consisted of CD8+ T cells sorted from blood, obtained at week 4, from a patient treated with tofacitinib. The receptor source for this set is a human donor with alopecia areata. Each CDR3 is given with its conserved first and last residue.

v_call	cdr3_aa
TRBV12-5	CASGLGSGGWDEQFF
TRBV5-6	CASRGQGDYEQYF
TRBV4-1	CASSQSHLRPATDTQYF
TRBV27	CASSLPADTQYF
TRBV4-1	CASSHDRAYEQYF
TRBV30	CAWGRTEGYEQYF
TRBV7-9	CASSLGTGEQYF
TRBV7-2	CASTGTGELFF
TRBV30	CAWSVEEWLQGMGYGYTF
TRBV29-1	CSVEADREEYNEQFF
TRBV30	CAWSVGSNQPQHF
TRBV27	CASSSTGTGGINSPLHF
TRBV29-1	CSVDDTEAFF
TRBV5-6	CASSFGYGYTF
TRBV5-6	CASSLESGQVSQYF
TRBV29-1	CSVVQGIGGYTF
TRBV5-4	CASSLERGGVVAFF
TRBV18	CASSPPGGNYGYTF
TRBV7-9	CATRRDRGVGDYGYTF
TRBV29-1	CSVEENFLGPSYGYTF
TRBV7-9	CASSHRDTREKLFF
TRBV19	CASSHLDREDEQYF
TRBV2	CASSVGGGLGYGYTF
TRBV7-9	CASSPTGGSTDTQYF
TRBV2	CASEAQGTLYNEQFF
TRBV29-1	CSVGGLGLSDDGYTF
TRBV5-6	CASSLLSDEQFF